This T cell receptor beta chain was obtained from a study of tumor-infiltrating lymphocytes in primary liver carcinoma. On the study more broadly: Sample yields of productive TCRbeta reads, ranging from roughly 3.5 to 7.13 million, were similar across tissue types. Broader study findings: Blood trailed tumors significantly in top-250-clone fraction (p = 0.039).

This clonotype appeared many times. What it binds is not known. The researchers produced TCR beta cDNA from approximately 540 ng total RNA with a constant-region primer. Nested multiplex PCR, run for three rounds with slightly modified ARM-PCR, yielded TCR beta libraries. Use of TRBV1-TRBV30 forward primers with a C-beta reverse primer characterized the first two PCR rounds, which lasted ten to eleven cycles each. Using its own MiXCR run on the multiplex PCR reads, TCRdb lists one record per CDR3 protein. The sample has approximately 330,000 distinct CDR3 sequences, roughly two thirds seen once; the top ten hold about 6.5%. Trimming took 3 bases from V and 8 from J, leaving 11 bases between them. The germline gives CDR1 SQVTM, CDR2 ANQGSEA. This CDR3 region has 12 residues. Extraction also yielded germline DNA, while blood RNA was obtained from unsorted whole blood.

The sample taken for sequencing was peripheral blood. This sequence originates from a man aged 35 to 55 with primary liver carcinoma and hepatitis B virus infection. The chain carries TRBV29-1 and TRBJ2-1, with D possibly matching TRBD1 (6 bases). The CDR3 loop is CSVDTGWHEQFF. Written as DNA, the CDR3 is TGCAGCGTTGATACAGGGTGGCATGAGCAGTTCTTC.